The 18 T cell receptor beta chains below were found in one sample sequenced in a study of T-cell reconstitution after alpha-beta-depleted transplantation in children. The authors prepared the TCRbeta library with unique molecular identifiers. Using its own MiXCR run on the PCR reads, TCRdb lists one record per CDR3 protein. This table has about 500,000 distinct CDR3 sequences, approximately 32% appearing once. The sequencing used PBMCs from the stem cell graft donor, collected from the stem cell graft. These receptors were collected from a human donor who donated a stem cell graft to a child with aplastic anemia.

The rearrangement uses TRBV20-1 and TRBJ1-4; D is unclear. V was cut by 0 bases and J by 1 base, with 12 bases left in between. CDR3 size: 16 residues. Germline V lookup: CDR1 DFQATT, CDR2 SNEGSKA (reference sequence). CDR3 protein: CSARDQRRLTNEKLFF. The CDR3 DNA is TGCAGTGCTAGAGATCAGAGACGGTTAACTAATGAAAAACTGTTTTTT.

There are a few counts of this clonotype. The chain has TRBV4-1 and TRBJ1-5, with a weak D call TRBD1 (6 bases). V was pared by 0 bases and J by 0 bases, with 21 bases between. The CDR3 extends over 20 amino acids. The germline gives CDR1 MGHRA, CDR2 YSYEKL. The CDR3 loop is CASSQDLGMGTTHSNQPQHF. In nucleotides, the CDR3 is TGCGCCAGCAGCCAAGACTTAGGGATGGGGACAACCCATAGCAATCAGCCCCAGCATTTT.

This clonotype was observed a few times. The chain links TRBV29-1 to TRBJ2-1; no definite D call. CDR1 is SQVTM, CDR2 ANQGSEA, per germline. V was clipped by 7 bases and J by 0 bases, with 10 bases between them. The CDR3 sequence is 13 residues long. The CDR3 is CSAGSSSYNEQFF. CDR3 bases: TGCAGCGCTGGTTCGAGCTCCTACAATGAGCAGTTCTTC.

This clonotype turned up a few times. The gene calls are TRBV6-5 and TRBJ1-2, with a possible D match to TRBD1 (6 bases). Per the germline V gene, CDR1 is MNHEY and CDR2 is SVGAGI. This CDR3 is 12 amino acids long. Trimming pared 6 bases from V and 7 bases from J, leaving 12 bases between. The CDR3 loop is CASRLQGAGYTF. The CDR3 nucleotides read TGTGCCAGCAGACTACAGGGTGCTGGCTACACCTTC.

The chain combines TRBV6-2 or TRBV6-3 with TRBJ2-7, with a weak D call TRBD2 (5 bases). The CDR3 totals 16 residues. Between the trimmed V and J ends, which lost 0 bases and 0 bases, there was a span of 12 bases. Germline CDR1 MNHEY, CDR2 SVGEGT. The CDR3 reads CASSYSLAGSSYEQYV. For the CDR3, the DNA is TGTGCCAGCAGTTACTCTTTGGCGGGTTCCTCCTACGAGCAGTACGTC.

The rearrangement joins TRBV9 to TRBJ1-4, with 10 bases that match TRBD1. From germline, CDR1 is SGDLS and CDR2 YYNGEE. The CDR3 spans 18 residues. The V and J ends lost 5 bases and 5 bases, in that order; junction bases with no gene match: 15. In DNA, the CDR3 is TGTGCCAGCAGTAGAAAGGGGGGACAGGGGAAGGAAAATGAAAAACTGTTTTTT. Its protein product is CASSRKGGQGKENEKLFF.

CDR3 loop: CASSELGVAGLEKLFF. DNA of the CDR3: TGTGCCAGCAGTGAACTTGGCGTGGCAGGGCTTGAAAAACTGTTTTTT. The genes are TRBV25-1 and TRBJ1-4, with TRBD1 as a possible D gene (5 bases). The length of the CDR3 is 16 residues. From germline, CDR1 is MGHDK and CDR2 SYGVNS. V dropped 2 bases and J dropped 7 bases, with 17 bases sitting between them.

The table lists this clonotype with a few counts. The chain employs TRBV24-1 and TRBJ2-7; a possible D gene is TRBD1 (7 bases). Trimming took off 3 bases at V and 5 bases at J, with 10 bases between the two ends. The length of the CDR3 is 13 residues. The V gene's germline CDR1 is KGHDR and CDR2 SFDVKD. DNA of the CDR3: TGTGCCACCAGTGATCAGGGGGAGGACGAGCAGTACTTC. Protein: CATSDQGEDEQYF.

This chain links TRBV19 with TRBJ2-1; no reliable D call. Germline CDR1 LNHDA, CDR2 SQIVND (reference sequence). The CDR3 runs to 15 residues. V lost 5 bases and J 8 bases, leaving 19 bases between the germline ends. The CDR3 spells CASSYRGMRIDEQFF. CDR3 in DNA: TGTGCCAGTAGTTATAGAGGTATGAGGATCGATGAGCAGTTCTTC.

The chain joins TRBV7-9 to TRBJ1-1, with D maybe TRBD1 (5 bases). This CDR3 region has 13 residues. Germline CDR1 SEHNR, CDR2 FQNEAQ (reference sequence). Trimming removed 2 bases from V and 6 bases from J, with 10 bases in between. In DNA form, the CDR3 reads TGTGCCAGCAGCTTATCCAGGGAGGCTGAAGCTTTCTTT. Protein product: CASSLSREAEAFF.

The rearrangement links TRBV6-5 to TRBJ2-7; TRBD2 matches at 7 bases. The CDR3 is 15 amino acids. Losses at the gene ends were 0 bases for V and 3 bases for J; bases not matched to a gene: 5. CDR1 and CDR2 from the germline V gene are MNHEY and SVGAGI. The CDR3 DNA is TGTGCCAGCAGTTACTCGGGCGGCGGGAGCTACGAGCAGTACTTC. This gives the protein CASSYSGGGSYEQYF.

In this sample, this clonotype turned up a few times. The chain uses TRBV27 and TRBJ2-4, with 9 bases matching TRBD1. The CDR3 totals 14 residues. J was trimmed by 7 bases and V by 3 bases; bases with no gene match: 4. CDR1 MNHEY and CDR2 SMNVEV come from the germline V gene (reference sequence). CDR3 sequence (DNA): TGTGCCAGCAGTTTTGACAGGGGGGGGAACATTCAGTACTTC. This gives the protein CASSFDRGGNIQYF.

The gene calls are TRBV10-3 and TRBJ1-1, with 8 bases matching TRBD1. V was clipped by 6 bases and J by 5 bases; unmatched bases: 11. CDR3 length: 15 residues. Germline loops: CDR1 ENHRY, CDR2 SYGVKD. This chain's CDR3 is CAIRDTTGQETEAFF. Written as DNA, the CDR3 is TGTGCCATCAGGGATACTACGGGACAGGAGACTGAAGCTTTCTTT.

This sequence joins TRBV4-1 and TRBJ1-1; 9 bases are shared with TRBD1. This CDR3 comprises 16 residues. CDR1 is MGHRA and CDR2 is YSYEKL in the germline V gene. The J segment lost 1 base and the V segment lost 6 bases, leaving 9 bases of the junction unmatched. The CDR3 sequence is CASSRETGQGNTEAFF. CDR3 DNA sequence: TGCGCCAGCAGTCGCGAAACGGGACAGGGGAACACTGAAGCTTTCTTT.

This rearrangement joins TRBV7-8 to TRBJ2-3, with TRBD2 matching over 12 bases. Trimming at V came to 3 bases and at J to 0 bases, leaving 10 bases not matched to a gene. Per germline, CDR1 SGHVS and CDR2 FQNEAQ. The CDR3 consists of 19 residues. In DNA, the CDR3 is TGTGCCAGCAGCTTTGAGATGCTAGCGGGAGGGTGGAGCACAGATACGCAGTATTTT. Residues: CASSFEMLAGGWSTDTQYF.

This clonotype was counted only a few times. The rearrangement uses TRBV19 and TRBJ2-1; TRBD1 agrees at 9 bases. The CDR3 is 15 residues long. The trim removed 5 bases at V and 5 bases at J, leaving 7 bases unmatched. Germline CDR1 is LNHDA and CDR2 is SQIVND (reference sequence). As DNA, the CDR3 is TGTGCCAGTAGTCCGTACAGGGGGCGCAACAATGAGCAGTTCTTC. This gives the protein CASSPYRGRNNEQFF.

This clonotype was detected a few times. The chain recombines TRBV28 with TRBJ2-5; the D call may be TRBD1 or TRBD2 (5 bases each). This CDR3 region has 16 residues. CDR1 and CDR2 from the germline V gene are MDHEN and SYDVKM. The ends were cut back, 3 bases at V and 4 bases at J, with 18 bases in the middle. CDR3: CASSLVRVDGGETQYF. DNA of the CDR3: TGTGCCAGCAGTTTGGTCAGGGTCGACGGAGGAGAGACCCAGTACTTC. Supplemented by reference TRBV28 and TRBJ2-5, the full variable domain reads DVKVTQSSRYLVKRTGEKVFLECVQDMDHENMFWYRQDPGLGLRLIYFSYDVKMKEKGDIPEGYSVSREKKERFSLILESASTNQTSMYLCASSLVRVDGGETQYFGPGTRLLVL.

The CDR3 bases are TGCAGCGTTGAAGGGACCTACCCCTACGAGCAGTACTTC. Translated, it gives CSVEGTYPYEQYF. The V gene is TRBV29-1, the J gene TRBJ2-7; unclear D gene. Germline assignment: CDR1 SQVTM and CDR2 ANQGSEA. The V end was cut by 1 base, the J end by 2 bases, with 9 bases between. The CDR3 loop spans 13 amino acids.